The clone carrying this TCR beta chain appeared once. Its matching antigen is unknown. This record comes from a study of shared clonotypes between healthy human individuals. General study findings and limits: Few donors restricted represented genetic and exposure-history diversity. Rarefaction indicated that sorted-subset sequencing remained incomplete although depth was large.

Naivety among CD8 cells was defined by CD45RO negativity and positive CCR7 selection, thereby excluding terminally differentiated effector memory CD45RA+ cells. Method: immunoSEQ multiplex PCR; TCRdb's copy keeps in-frame clones and lacks some. The sample includes a few hundred thousand clones, just under 97% of them seen just once. This TCR came from a woman in her 30s in good health. Sequenced input: naive CD8+ T cells sorted from blood.

The CDR3 bases are TGTGCCAGCAGTACCGGGACAGGGGTTCCATATGGGGTGGACACTTTCTTT. It encodes CASSTGTGVPYGVDTFF. This rearrangement joins TRBV27 to TRBJ1-1; 10 bases are shared with TRBD1. CDR1 and CDR2 (germline): MNHEY, SMNVEV (reference sequence). The ends lost 5 bases at V and 12 bases at J; junction bases unmatched: 21. This CDR3 comprises 17 residues.